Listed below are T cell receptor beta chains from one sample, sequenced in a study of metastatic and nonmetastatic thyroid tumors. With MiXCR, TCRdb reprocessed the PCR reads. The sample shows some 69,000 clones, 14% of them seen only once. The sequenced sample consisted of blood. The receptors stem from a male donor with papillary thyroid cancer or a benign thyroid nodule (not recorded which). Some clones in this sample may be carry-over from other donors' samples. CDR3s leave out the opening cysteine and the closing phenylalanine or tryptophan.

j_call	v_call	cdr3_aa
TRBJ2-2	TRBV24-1	ATSAKVWDRGTGELF
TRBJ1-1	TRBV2	ASTWDNRPAEAF
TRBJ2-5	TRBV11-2	ASSLQPGLAQETQY
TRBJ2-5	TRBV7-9	ASSLRSYRETQY
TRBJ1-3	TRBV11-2	GSSLGGTGNTIY
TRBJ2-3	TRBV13	ASSWPSGASTDTQY
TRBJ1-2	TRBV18	ASSPPAQSRGYT
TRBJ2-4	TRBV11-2	ASSYVVRDGDKNIQY
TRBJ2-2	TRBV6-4	ASRDRENTGELF
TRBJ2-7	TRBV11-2	ASSLAGDEQY
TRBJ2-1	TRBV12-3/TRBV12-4	ASSLDQLAGTDEQF
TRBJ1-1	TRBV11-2	ASSIQGQGMVTEAF
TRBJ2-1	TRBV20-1	SARLGTKGEQF
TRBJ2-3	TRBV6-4	ASSPGAADTQY
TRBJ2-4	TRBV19	ASSGAGKNIQY
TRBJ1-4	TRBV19	ASSEAGKLF
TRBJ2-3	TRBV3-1	ASSQDSSSRTDTQY
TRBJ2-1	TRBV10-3	AIGRVLDSYNEQF
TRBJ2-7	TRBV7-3	ASSQGGQGHEQY
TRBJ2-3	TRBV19	ASSMAAGVTDTQY
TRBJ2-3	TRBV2	ASNILAGNTDTQY
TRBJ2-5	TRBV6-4	ASSEGQGTQETQY
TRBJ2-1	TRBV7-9	ASMDSSSYNEQF
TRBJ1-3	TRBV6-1	ASSLGQTSGNTIY
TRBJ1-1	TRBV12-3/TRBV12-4	ASSPAGLNTEAF
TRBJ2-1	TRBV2	ASRQDTRSYNEQF
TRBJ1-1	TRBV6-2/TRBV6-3	ASSSFRDRVLITEAF
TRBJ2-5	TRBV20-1	SASIASGDQETQY
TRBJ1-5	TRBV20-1	SASKAGGQPQH
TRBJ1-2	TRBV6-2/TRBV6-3	ACRRDRGVYGYT
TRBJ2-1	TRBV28	ASSGSGTPPYNEQF
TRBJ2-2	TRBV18	ASSPGRADLTGELF
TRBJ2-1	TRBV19	ASSIGLALYNEQF
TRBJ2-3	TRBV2	ASSRKRAASSTDTQY
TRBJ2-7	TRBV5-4	ASSSKTTGIGDEQY
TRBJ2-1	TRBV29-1	SVASRLAGTTYNEQF
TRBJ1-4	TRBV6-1	ASSKGQGRDEKLF
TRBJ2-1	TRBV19	ASSSNDNRNEQF
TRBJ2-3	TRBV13	ASSLGPDTQY
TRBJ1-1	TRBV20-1	SAPQGNTEAF
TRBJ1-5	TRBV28	ASSFWAKDNQPQH
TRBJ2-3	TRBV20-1	SARGRKGGTYTQY
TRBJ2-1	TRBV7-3	ASSLIGTGLEGSEQF
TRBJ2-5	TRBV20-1	SARPEPQETQY
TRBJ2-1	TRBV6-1	ASSAGLAGVVEQF
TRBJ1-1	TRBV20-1	SARGYGVVTEAF
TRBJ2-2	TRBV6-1	ASRPHDGELF
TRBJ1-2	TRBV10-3	AISESEANYGYT
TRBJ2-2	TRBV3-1	ASSLRGDRASRRSKTGELF
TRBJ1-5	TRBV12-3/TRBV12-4	ASSGAYSNQPQH